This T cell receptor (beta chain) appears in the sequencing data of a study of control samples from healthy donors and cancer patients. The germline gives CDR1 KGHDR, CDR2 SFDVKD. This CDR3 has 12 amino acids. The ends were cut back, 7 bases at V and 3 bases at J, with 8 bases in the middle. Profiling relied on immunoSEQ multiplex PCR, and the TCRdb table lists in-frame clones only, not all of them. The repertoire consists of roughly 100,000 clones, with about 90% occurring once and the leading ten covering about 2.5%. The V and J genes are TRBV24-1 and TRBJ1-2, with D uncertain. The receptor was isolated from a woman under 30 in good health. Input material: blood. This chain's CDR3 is CATSDEYYGYTF. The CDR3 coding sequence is TGTGCCACCAGCGACGAGTACTATGGCTACACCTTC.